This TCR beta chain was recovered during a study of T cell changes during pregnancy in multiple sclerosis. Deletions cut 8 bases from V and 0 bases from J, with 9 bases between. Germline CDR1 KGHSH, CDR2 LQKENI. The CDR3 consists of 13 residues. Clones were sequenced by immunoSEQ multiplex PCR, and TCRdb holds only the in-frame ones, with some missing. Of tens of thousands of clones listed, about 88% are singletons. This clonotype originated in a female donor in good health, enrolled as a control in a pregnancy study. Sample: peripheral blood, taken in the third trimester of pregnancy. This rearrangement joins TRBV18 to TRBJ2-3, with D possibly being TRBD2 (6 bases). The CDR3 spells CASRLGSTDTQYF. For the CDR3, the DNA is TGTGCCAGCAGACTAGGAAGCACAGATACGCAGTATTTT.